Shown below are 8 T cell receptor beta chains from a single sample sequenced in a study of tissue T cells after allogeneic stem cell transplantation. Libraries were prepared by immunoSEQ multiplex PCR; TCRdb keeps only in-frame clonotypes and omits some of them. The sample shows 7,000 to 9,500 clones, 55% to 75% of them seen only once. Material for sequencing was blood. Receptors originate from a female BALB/c mouse in good health. The strain bears MHC haplotype H2-d.

Note on this clone: Gene names are the mouse ones. The CDR3 end falls 1 residue outside the read, so it is completed with the germline J gene. The rearrangement joins TRBV13-3 to TRBJ1-4, with unresolved D. The ends were cut back, 6 bases at V and 0 bases at J, with 9 bases in the middle. CDR1 is NNHDY and CDR2 is SYVADS in the germline V gene. The CDR3 runs to 14 residues. CDR3 DNA (partial): TGTGCCAGCAAACCGGGAATTTCCAACGAAAGATTATTT. Its translation: CASKPGISNERLF. The full CDR3 is CASKPGISNERLFF.

As concerns this clone: Mouse germline and gene names are used. The read halts 1 residue ahead of the CDR3 end, with the missing end drawn from the germline J gene. This chain connects TRBV13-2 to TRBJ1-2, with 9 nucleotides matching TRBD1. The ends lost 4 bases at V and 2 bases at J; junction bases unmatched: 3. The CDR3 sequence is 14 residues long. Per germline, CDR1 NNHNN and CDR2 SYGAGS (reference sequence). The CDR3 sequence: CASGPGTGNSDYTF. Partial CDR3 DNA: TGTGCCAGCGGTCCCGGGACAGGGAACTCCGACTACACC.

This clone was seen more than once but under ten times. Mouse names are used for the genes. Read sequence stops 1 residue before the CDR3 end, and the germline J gene provides the missing end. The gene calls are TRBV20 and TRBJ2-7; no clear D. The CDR3 spans 11 residues. Germline V gene sequence: CDR1 GFQATS, CDR2 STVNSAI. Trimming left V 1 base short and J 4 bases short, with 5 bases between. The sequenced part of the CDR3 DNA is TGTGGTGCTAGGGCAGAATATGAACAGTAC. Its translation: CGARAEYEQY. The full CDR3 is CGARAEYEQYF.

A word on this clone: Mouse gene names and germline throughout. The sequenced fragment ends 1 residue before the CDR3 boundary, so the rest is inferred from the germline J gene. The rearrangement uses TRBV1 and TRBJ2-2; D gene unclear. V gave up 1 base and J gave up 3 bases, with 6 bases separating them. Germline V gene data show CDR1 as NSQYPW and CDR2 as LRSPGD (reference sequence). This CDR3 contains 14 residues. CDR3 DNA, as far as it was read: TGCACCTGCAGTGCAGCAGTGGACACCGGGCAGCTCTAC. It specifies CTCSAAVDTGQLY. The whole CDR3 is CTCSAAVDTGQLYF.

Remarks on this clone: Germline and genes here are mouse. The CDR3 extends 1 residue past the end of the read, so its final part is completed from the germline J gene. The chain joins TRBV13-3 to TRBJ1-3; 7 positions match TRBD1. The germline CDR1 and CDR2 sequences are NNHDY and SYVADS. V lost 2 bases and J lost 0; bases outside the gene matches: 2. The CDR3 has 15 residues. CDR3 DNA, as far as it was read: TGTGCCAGCAGTGAAAAGGGGGCTTCTGGAAATACGCTCTAT. Its translation: CASSEKGASGNTLY. The whole CDR3 is CASSEKGASGNTLYF.

Regarding this clone: Gene names are the mouse ones. The CDR3 goes on 1 residue after the read ends, and that part is filled in from the germline J gene. The J gene is TRBJ2-3, the V gene TRBV19, with D tentatively TRBD1 or TRBD2 (5 bases each). The CDR3 spans 15 residues. Trimming took 0 bases from V and 0 from J, leaving 8 bases between them. Germline-derived CDR1 and CDR2 are FNHDT and SITEND (reference sequence). CDR3 sequence: CASSIVGPSAETLYF. CDR3 DNA, as far as it was read: TGTGCCAGCAGTATAGTGGGGCCAAGTGCAGAAACGCTGTAT.

Comment on this clone: Mouse gene names and germline throughout. The sequenced fragment ends 1 residue before the CDR3 boundary, so the rest is inferred from the germline J gene. This chain connects TRBV1 to TRBJ2-2, with no clear D. The CDR3 length is 14 residues. V lost 0 bases and J lost 4, with 6 bases in between. The V gene's germline CDR1 is NSQYPW and CDR2 LRSPGD (reference sequence). The CDR3 spells CTCSADEGTGQLYF. The CDR3 DNA, read in part, is TGCACCTGCAGTGCAGATGAGGGCACCGGGCAGCTCTAC.

A remark on this clone: The gene names here belong to mouse. The CDR3 is cut off 1 residue early in the read; its end comes from the germline J gene. This chain links TRBV5 with TRBJ1-5, with D hard to call. From germline, CDR1 is LGHNA and CDR2 YNLKQL (reference sequence). The CDR3 is made up of 14 amino acids. V gave up 0 bases and J gave up 4 bases, with 7 bases separating them. Partial CDR3 DNA: TGTGCCAGCAGCCAAGACCCACAGAACCAGGCTCCGCTT. This gives the protein CASSQDPQNQAPL. The whole CDR3 protein reads CASSQDPQNQAPLF.